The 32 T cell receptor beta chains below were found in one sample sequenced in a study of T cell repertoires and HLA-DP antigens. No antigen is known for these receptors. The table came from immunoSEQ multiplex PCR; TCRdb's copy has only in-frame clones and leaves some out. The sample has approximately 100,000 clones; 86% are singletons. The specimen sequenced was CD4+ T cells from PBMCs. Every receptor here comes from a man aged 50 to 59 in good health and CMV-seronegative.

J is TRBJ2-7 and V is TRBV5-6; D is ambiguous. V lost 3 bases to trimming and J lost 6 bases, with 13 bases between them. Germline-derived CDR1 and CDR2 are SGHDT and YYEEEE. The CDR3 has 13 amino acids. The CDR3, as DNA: TGTGCCAGCAGCTCCCGGGTGATTGGCGAGCAGTACTTC. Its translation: CASSSRVIGEQYF.

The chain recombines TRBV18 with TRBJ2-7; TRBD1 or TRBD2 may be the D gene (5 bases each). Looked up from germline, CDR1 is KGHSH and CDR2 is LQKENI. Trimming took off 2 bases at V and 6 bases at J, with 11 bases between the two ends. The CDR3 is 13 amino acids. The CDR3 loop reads CASSPISGTEQYF. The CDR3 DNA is TGTGCCAGCTCACCAATTTCAGGGACCGAGCAGTACTTC.

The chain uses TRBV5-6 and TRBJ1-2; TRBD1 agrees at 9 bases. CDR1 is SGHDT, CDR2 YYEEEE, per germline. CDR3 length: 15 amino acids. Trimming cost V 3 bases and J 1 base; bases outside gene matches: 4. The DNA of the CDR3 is TGTGCCAGCAGCTATAGGGACAGGGTTAACTATGGCTACACCTTC. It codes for CASSYRDRVNYGYTF.

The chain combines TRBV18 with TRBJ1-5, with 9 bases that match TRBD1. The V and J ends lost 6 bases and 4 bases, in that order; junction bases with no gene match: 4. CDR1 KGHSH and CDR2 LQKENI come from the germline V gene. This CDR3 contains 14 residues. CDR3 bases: TGTGCCAGCTCCACGACAGGGGGGAATCAGCCCCAGCATTTT. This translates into CASSTTGGNQPQHF.

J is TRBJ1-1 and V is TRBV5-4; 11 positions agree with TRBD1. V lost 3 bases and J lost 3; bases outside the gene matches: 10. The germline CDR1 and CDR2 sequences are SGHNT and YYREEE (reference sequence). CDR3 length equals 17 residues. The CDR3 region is CASSSGQGVTRDTEAFF. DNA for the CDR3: TGTGCCAGCAGCTCGGGACAGGGGGTAACCCGGGACACTGAAGCTTTCTTT.

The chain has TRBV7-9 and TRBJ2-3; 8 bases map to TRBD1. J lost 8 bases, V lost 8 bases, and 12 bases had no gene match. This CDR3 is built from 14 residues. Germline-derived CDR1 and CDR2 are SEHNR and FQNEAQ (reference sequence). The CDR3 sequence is CASGVQGEGGTQYF. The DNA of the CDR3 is TGTGCCAGCGGCGTACAGGGGGAAGGAGGTACGCAGTATTTT.

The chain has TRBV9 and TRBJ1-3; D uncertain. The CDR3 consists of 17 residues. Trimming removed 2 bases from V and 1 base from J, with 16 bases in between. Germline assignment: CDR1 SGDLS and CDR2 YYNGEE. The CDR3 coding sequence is TGTGCCAGCAGCGTCCAAGGGCTGGGGATTTCTGGAAACACCATATATTTT. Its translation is CASSVQGLGISGNTIYF.

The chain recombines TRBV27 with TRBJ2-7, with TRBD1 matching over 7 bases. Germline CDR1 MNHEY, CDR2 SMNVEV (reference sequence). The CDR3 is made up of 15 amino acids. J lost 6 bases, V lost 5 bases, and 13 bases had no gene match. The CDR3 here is CASSLITVGTAEQYF. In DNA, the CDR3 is TGTGCCAGCAGTCTTATTACTGTGGGGACAGCCGAGCAGTACTTC.

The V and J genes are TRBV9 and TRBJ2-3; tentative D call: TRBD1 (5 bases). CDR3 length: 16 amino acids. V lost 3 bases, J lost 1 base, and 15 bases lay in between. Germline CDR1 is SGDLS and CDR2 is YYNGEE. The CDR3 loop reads CASSEHQGVGTDTQYF. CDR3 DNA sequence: TGTGCCAGCAGCGAGCACCAGGGTGTGGGCACAGATACGCAGTATTTT.

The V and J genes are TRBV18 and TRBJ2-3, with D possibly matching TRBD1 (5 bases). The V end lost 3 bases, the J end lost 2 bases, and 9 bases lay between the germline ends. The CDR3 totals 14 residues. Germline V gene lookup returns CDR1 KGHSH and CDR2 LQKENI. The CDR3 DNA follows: TGTGCCAGCTCACCCGACAGAGCCACAGATACGCAGTATTTT. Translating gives CASSPDRATDTQYF. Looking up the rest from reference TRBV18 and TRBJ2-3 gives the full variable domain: NAGVMQNPRHLVRRRGQEARLRCSPMKGHSHVYWYRQLPEEGLKFMVYLQKENIIDESGMPKERFSAEFPKEGPSILRIQQVVRGDSAAYFCASSPDRATDTQYFGPGTRLTVL.

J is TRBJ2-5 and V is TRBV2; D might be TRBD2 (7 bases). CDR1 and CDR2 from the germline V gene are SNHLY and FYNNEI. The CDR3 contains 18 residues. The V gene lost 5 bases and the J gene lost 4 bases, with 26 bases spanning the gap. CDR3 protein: CASSRAGGREWRLETQYF. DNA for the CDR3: TGTGCCAGCAGTCGCGCCGGGGGGCGGGAGTGGAGATTAGAGACCCAGTACTTC.

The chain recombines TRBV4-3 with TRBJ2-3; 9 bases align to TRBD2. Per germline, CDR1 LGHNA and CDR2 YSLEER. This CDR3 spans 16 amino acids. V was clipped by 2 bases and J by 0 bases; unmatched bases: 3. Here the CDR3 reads CASSQRSGRSTDTQYF. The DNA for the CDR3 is TGCGCCAGCAGCCAAAGAAGCGGGAGGAGCACAGATACGCAGTATTTT.

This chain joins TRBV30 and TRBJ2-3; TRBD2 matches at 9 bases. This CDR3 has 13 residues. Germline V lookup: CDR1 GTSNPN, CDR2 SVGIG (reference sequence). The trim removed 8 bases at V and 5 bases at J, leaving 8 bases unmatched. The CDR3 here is CAQAAGGRDTQYF. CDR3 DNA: TGTGCCCAGGCGGCGGGGGGGCGAGATACGCAGTATTTT.

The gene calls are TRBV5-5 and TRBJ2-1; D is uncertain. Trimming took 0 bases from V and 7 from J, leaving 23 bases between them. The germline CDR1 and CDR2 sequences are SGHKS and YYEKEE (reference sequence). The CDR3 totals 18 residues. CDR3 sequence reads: CASSLAGDGRSRENEQFF. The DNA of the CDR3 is TGTGCCAGCAGCTTGGCTGGTGACGGAAGATCCCGCGAAAATGAGCAGTTCTTC. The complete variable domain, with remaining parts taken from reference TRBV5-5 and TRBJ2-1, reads DAGVTQSPTHLIKTRGQQVTLRCSPISGHKSVSWYQQVLGQGPQFIFQYYEKEERGRGNFPDRFSARQFPNYSSELNVNALLLGDSALYLCASSLAGDGRSRENEQFFGPGTRLTVL.

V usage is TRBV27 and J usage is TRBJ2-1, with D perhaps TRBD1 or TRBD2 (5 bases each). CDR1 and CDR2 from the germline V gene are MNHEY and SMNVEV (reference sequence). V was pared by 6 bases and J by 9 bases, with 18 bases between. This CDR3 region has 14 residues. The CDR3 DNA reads TGTGCCAGCAGCAGCTTGGGGGTTGCAGGTGAGCAGTTCTTC. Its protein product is CASSSLGVAGEQFF.

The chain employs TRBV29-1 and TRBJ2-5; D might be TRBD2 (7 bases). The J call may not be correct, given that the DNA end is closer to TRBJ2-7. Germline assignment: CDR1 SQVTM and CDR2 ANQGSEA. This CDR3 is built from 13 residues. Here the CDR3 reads CSVRRGAAYEQYF. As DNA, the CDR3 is TGCAGCGTCCGACGGGGGGCCGCCTACGAGCAGTACTTC.

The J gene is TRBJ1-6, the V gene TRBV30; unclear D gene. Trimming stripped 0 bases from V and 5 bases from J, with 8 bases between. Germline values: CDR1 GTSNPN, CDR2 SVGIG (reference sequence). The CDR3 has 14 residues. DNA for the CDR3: TGTGCCTGGAGTGTGGGTCCTAATAATTCACCCCTCCACTTT. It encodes CAWSVGPNNSPLHF.

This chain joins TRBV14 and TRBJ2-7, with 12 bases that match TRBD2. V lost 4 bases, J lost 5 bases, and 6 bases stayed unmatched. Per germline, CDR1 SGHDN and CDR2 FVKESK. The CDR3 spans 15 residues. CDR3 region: CASSLPGLAGNEQYF. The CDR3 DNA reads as TGTGCCAGCAGCCTTCCCGGACTAGCGGGAAACGAGCAGTACTTC. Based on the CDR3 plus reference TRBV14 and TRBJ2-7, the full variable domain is EAGVTQFPSHSVIEKGQTVTLRCDPISGHDNLYWYRRVMGKEIKFLLHFVKESKQDESGMPNNRFLAERTGGTYSTLKVQPAELEDSGVYFCASSLPGLAGNEQYFGPGTRLTVT.

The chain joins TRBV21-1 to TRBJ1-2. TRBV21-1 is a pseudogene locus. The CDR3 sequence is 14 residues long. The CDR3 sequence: CASSAGKRRYGYTF. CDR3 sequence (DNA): TGTGCCAGCAGCGCGGGCAAAAGACGATATGGCTACACCTTC.

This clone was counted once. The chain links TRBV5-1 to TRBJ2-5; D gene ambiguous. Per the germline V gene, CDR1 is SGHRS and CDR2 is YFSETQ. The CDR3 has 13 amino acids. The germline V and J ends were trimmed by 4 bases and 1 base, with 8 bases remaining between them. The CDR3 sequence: CASSPGSQETQYF. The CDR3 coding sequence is TGCGCCAGCAGCCCCGGGTCCCAAGAGACCCAGTACTTC.

The CDR3 DNA reads as TGTGCCAGCAGTGAGAGGCCGAACAATGAGCAGTTCTTC. Encoded protein: CASSERPNNEQFF. The rearrangement joins TRBV6-4 to TRBJ2-1; D gene uncertain. The CDR3 loop spans 13 amino acids. With 3 bases removed from V and 5 bases from J, the gap between germline ends came to 8 bases. CDR1 is MRHNA, CDR2 SNTAGT, per germline.

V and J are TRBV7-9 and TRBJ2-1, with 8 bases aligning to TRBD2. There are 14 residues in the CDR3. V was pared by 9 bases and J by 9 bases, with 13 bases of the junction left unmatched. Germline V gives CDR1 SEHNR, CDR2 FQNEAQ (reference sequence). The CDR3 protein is CARGSAGGRGEQFF. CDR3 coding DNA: TGTGCCAGGGGCAGCGCGGGGGGCCGGGGTGAGCAGTTCTTC.

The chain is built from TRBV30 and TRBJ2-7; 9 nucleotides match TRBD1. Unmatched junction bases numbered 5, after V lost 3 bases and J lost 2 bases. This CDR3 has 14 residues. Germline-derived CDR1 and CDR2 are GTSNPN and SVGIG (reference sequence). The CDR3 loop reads CAWRPTGGPYEQYF. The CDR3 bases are TGTGCCTGGAGACCGACAGGGGGTCCCTACGAGCAGTACTTC.

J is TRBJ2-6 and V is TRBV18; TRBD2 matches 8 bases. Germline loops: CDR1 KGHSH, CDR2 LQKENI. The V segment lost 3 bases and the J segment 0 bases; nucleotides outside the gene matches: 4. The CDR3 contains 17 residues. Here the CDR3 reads CASSPYSGISGANVLTF. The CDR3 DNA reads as TGTGCCAGCTCACCCTATAGCGGGATCTCTGGGGCCAACGTCCTGACTTTC.

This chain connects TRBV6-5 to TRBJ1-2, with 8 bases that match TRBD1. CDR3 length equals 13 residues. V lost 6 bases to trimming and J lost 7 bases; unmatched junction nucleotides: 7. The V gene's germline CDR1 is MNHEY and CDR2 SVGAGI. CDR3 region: CASRAAGGRGYTF. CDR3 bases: TGTGCCAGCAGGGCGGCAGGGGGCCGTGGCTACACCTTC.

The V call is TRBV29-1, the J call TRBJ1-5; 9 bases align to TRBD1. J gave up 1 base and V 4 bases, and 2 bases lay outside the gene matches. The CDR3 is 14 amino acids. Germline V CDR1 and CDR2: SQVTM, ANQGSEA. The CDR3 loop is CSVGGQGSNQPQHF. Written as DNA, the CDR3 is TGCAGCGTTGGGGGACAGGGAAGCAATCAGCCCCAGCATTTT. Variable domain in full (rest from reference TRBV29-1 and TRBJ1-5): SAVISQKPSRDICQRGTSLTIQCQVDSQVTMMFWYRQQPGQSLTLIATANQGSEATYESGFVIDKFPISRPNLTFSTLTVSNMSPEDSSIYLCSVGGQGSNQPQHFGDGTRLSIL.

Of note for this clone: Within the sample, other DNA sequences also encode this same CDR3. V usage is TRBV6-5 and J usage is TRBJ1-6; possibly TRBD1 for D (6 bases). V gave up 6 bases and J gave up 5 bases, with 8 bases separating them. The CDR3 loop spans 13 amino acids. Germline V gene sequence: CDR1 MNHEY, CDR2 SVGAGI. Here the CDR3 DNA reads TGTGCCAGCAGAGGACAGAATAATTCACCCCTCCACTTT. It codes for CASRGQNNSPLHF.

The CDR3 sequence: CASSRGQGNTGELFF. The DNA of the CDR3 is TGTGCCAGCAGCCGGGGACAGGGGAACACCGGGGAGCTGTTTTTT. The chain employs TRBV7-3 and TRBJ2-2; 9 bases fit TRBD1. Germline V lookup: CDR1 SGHTA, CDR2 FQGTGA. Unmatched junction bases numbered 2, after V lost 5 bases and J lost 1 base. The CDR3 covers 15 residues.

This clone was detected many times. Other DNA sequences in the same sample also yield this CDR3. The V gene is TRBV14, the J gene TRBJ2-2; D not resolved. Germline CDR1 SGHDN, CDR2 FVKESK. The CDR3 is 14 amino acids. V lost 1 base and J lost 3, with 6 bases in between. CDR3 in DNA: TGTGCCAGCAGCCAAGGGCGATACACCGGGGAGCTGTTTTTT. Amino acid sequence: CASSQGRYTGELFF.

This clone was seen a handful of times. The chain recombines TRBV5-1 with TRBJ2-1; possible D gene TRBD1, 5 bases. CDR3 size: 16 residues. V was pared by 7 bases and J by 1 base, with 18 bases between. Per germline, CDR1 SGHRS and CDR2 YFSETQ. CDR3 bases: TGCGCCAGCCTGCCCGGTACAGGAGTATCCTACAATGAGCAGTTCTTC. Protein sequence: CASLPGTGVSYNEQFF.

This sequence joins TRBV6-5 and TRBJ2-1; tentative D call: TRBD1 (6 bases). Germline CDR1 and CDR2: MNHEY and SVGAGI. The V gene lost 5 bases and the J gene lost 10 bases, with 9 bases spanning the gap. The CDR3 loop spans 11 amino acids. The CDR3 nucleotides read TGTGCCAGCAGTCAGGGGTGGGAGCAGTTCTTC. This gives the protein CASSQGWEQFF.

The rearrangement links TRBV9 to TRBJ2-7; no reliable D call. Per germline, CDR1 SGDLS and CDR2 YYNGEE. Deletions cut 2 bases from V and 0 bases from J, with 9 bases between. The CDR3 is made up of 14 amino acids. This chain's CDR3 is CASSVGSSSYEQYF. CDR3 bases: TGTGCCAGCAGCGTGGGATCCAGCTCCTACGAGCAGTACTTC.